This TCR beta chain was sequenced for a study of blood T cells in healthy people across ages. Whole-study findings and limits: With age, beta diversity per million T cells declined roughly linearly, significantly by 40.

Donors each provided 9.5 to 10 milliliters of peripheral blood. Per-sample yields of isolated PBMCs were at least 6 million. Using a J-beta primer mix together with a sample-barcoded 5' primer, a second PCR was run for about 6 to 11 cycles. Using its own MiXCR run on the 5' RACE reads, TCRdb lists one record per CDR3 protein. The data contain approximately 800,000 distinct CDR3 sequences, about 62% of them singletons. A word on this clonotype: The antigen remains undetermined. This may be a read error, as it is one base from a much larger clone.

This CDR3 has 13 amino acids. Germline CDR1 SQVTM, CDR2 ANQGSEA. V gene TRBV29-1 combines with J gene TRBJ2-1, with D unresolved. This TCR was sampled from a man younger than 40 in good health. Specimen: blood. The CDR3 loop reads CGVIPGSYNEQFF. The CDR3 DNA is TGCGGCGTTATCCCCGGGTCCTACAATGAGCAGTTCTTC.